This T cell receptor (beta chain) emerged from a study of blood T cell repertoires in COVID-19. Across the study: COVID-19 samples, acute and convalescent, were from the United States, Italy and Spain. From T cells, B-cell-depleted T cells, or PBMCs came the material, which was cDNA or gDNA.

This CDR3 has 15 residues. The germline V gene encodes CDR1 LNHDA and CDR2 SQIVND (reference sequence). Germline trimming cut 8 bases from V and 3 bases from J; bases unmatched to any gene: 10. Seattle cases were enrolled at active infection and followed longitudinally. How the authors handled the data: Reference gene primers were amplified, and this amplification served to estimate nucleated cell counts. Sequenced by immunoSEQ multiplex PCR; TCRdb stores in-frame clones only, minus some. Clonal size and the V and J genes are those of that table, whereas D and trimming came from the DNA. The data hold about 230,000 clones, with 81% observed a single time.

Sequencing was carried out using peripheral blood. The TCR sequence derives from a woman of 80 years or more with COVID-19, enrolled during active disease. The V gene is TRBV19, the J gene TRBJ1-2; 9 positions match TRBD1. The CDR3 DNA reads TGTGCCAGTTGGGACAGGGCGAAGTCTCACTATGGCTACACCTTC. Protein sequence: CASWDRAKSHYGYTF. Complete variable domain (other parts from reference TRBV19 and TRBJ1-2): DGGITQSPKYLFRKEGQNVTLSCEQNLNHDAMYWYRQDPGQGLRLIYYSQIVNDFQKGDIAEGYSVSREKKESFPLTVTSAQKNPTAFYLCASWDRAKSHYGYTFGSGTRLTVV.